This entry concerns a single TCR beta chain. The antigen remains undetermined. V lost 3 bases and J lost 0; bases outside the gene matches: 11. Germline CDR1 and CDR2: GTSNPN and SVGIG (reference sequence). There are 17 residues in the CDR3. This sample is drawn from a study of cytomegalovirus exposure and HLA in healthy donors. The PCR employed 60 Vbeta primers together with 13 Jbeta primers. Some clones are missing from TCRdb's copy, which holds only in-frame ones; the method was immunoSEQ multiplex PCR. This table holds approximately 110,000 clones. Findings of the study overall: Analysis performed later showed TCR beta chains linked to HLA being more clonally expanded than equally common others. The authors listed over 150 TCR beta chains as cytomegalovirus-associated.

Sequencing was done on a sample of PBMCs. This receptor was obtained from a man aged 18-30 years in good health and CMV-seronegative. This rearrangement joins TRBV30 to TRBJ2-7, with 10 bases aligning to TRBD1. The CDR3 DNA is TGTGCCTGGAGGGGGACAGGGGTCCCTATGAGCTCCTACGAGCAGTACTTC. The encoded protein is CAWRGTGVPMSSYEQYF.